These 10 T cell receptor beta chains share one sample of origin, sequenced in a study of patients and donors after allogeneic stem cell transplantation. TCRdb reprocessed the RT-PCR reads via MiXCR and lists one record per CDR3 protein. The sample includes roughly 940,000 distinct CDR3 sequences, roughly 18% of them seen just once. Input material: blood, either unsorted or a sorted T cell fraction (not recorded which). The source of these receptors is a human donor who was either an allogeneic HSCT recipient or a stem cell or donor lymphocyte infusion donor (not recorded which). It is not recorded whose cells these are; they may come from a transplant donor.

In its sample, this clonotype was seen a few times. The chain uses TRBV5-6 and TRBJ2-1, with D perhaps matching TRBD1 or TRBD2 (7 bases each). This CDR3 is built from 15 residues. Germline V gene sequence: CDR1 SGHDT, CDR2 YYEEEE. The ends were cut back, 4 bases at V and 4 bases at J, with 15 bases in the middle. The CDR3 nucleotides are TGTGCCAGCAGCGGTGGGAGGGGGCTATACAATGAGCAGTTCTTC. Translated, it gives CASSGGRGLYNEQFF.

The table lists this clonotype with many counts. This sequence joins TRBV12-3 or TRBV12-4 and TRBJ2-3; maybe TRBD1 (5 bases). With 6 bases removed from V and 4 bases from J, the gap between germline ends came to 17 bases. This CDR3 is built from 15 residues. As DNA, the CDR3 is TGTGCCAGCAGCCCAGACAGCTACCGGGCAGATACGCAGTATTTT. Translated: CASSPDSYRADTQYF.

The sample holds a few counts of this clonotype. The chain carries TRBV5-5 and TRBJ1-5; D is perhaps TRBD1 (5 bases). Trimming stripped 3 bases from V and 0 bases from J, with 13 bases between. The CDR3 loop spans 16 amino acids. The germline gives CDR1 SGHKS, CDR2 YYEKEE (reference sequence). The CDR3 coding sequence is TGTGCCAGCAGCTCACGACAGACTGATAGCAATCAGCCCCAGCATTTT. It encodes CASSSRQTDSNQPQHF.

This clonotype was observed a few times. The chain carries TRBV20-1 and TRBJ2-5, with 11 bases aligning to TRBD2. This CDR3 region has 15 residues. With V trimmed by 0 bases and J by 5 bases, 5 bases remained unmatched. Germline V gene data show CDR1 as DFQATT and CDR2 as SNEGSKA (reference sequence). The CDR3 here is CSARDTSGRVETQYF. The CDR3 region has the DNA TGCAGTGCTAGAGACACTAGCGGGAGAGTGGAGACCCAGTACTTC.

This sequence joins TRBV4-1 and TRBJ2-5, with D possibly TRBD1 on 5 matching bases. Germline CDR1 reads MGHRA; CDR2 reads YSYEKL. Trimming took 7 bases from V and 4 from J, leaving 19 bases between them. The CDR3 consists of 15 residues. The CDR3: CASTAIGRVGETQYF. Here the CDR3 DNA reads TGCGCCAGCACCGCCATAGGCAGGGTGGGAGAGACCCAGTACTTC.

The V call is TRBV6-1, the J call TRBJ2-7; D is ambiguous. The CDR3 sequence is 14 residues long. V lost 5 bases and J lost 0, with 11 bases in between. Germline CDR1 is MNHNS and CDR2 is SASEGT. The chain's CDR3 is CASSIGRLSYEQYF. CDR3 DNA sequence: TGTGCCAGCAGTATTGGACGGCTCTCCTACGAGCAGTACTTC.

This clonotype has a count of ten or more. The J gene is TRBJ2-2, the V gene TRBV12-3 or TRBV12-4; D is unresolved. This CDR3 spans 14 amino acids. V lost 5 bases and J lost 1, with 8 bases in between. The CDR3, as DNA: TGTGCCAGCAGTCCGACTGGGAACACCGGGGAGCTGTTTTTT. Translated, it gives CASSPTGNTGELFF.

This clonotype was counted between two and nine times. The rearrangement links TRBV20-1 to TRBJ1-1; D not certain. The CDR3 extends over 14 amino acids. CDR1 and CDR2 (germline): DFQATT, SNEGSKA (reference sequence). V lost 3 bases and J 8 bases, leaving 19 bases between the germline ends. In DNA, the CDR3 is TGCAGTGCTAGCCGACGCAAAGGGTCCAGGGAAGCTTTCTTT. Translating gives CSASRRKGSREAFF.

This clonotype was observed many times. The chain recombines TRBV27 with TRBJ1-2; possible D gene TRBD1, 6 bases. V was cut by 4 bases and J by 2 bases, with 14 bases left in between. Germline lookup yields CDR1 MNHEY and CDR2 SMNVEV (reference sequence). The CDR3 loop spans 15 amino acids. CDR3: CASSSSGGRNYGYTF. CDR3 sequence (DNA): TGTGCCAGCAGTTCCTCTGGGGGGCGCAACTATGGCTACACCTTC.

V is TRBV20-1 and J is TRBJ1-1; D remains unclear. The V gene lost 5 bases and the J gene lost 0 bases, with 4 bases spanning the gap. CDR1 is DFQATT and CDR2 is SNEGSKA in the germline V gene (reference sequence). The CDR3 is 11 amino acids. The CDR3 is CSAHLNTEAFF. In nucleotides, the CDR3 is TGCAGTGCTCATCTGAACACTGAAGCTTTCTTT.